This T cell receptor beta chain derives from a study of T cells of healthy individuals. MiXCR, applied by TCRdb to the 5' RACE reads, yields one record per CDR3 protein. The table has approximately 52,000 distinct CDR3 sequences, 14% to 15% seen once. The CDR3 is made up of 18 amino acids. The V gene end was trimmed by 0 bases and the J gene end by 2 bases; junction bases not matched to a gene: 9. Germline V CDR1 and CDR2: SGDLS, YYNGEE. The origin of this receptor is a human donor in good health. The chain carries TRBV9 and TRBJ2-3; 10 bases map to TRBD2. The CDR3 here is CASSVATAGGGATDTQYF. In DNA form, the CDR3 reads TGTGCCAGCAGCGTAGCAACAGCGGGAGGGGGGGCCACAGATACGCAGTATTTT.